The TCR beta chain under discussion was sequenced for a study of Graves' ophthalmopathy and Graves' hyperthyroidism. Study-level results: Between ophthalmopathy and stable hyperthyroidism, a 13-signature model drew a separation with 87.88% sensitivity and approximately 81% specificity. Clonotypes were expanded in thyroid at above 0.001 frequency, and most also appeared in blood.

Amplification of the TCR beta CDR3 regions used RNA transcripts (as template). RT-PCR in the first round used HTBI primers; a second-round multiplex PCR followed. TCRdb re-analysed the multiplex PCR reads in MiXCR, keeping a single row per CDR3 protein. There are 740,000 or so distinct CDR3 sequences in the sample; roughly two fifths occur only once, and 35% to 55% lies in the top ten. Those donors who had ophthalmopathy presented with moderate-to-severe activity, a CAS of ≥3, a NOSPECS of ≥4 and a duration under 3 months. A volume of 8 to 10 ml of fresh peripheral blood supplied the PBMCs. This CDR3 region has 15 residues. CDR1 is ENHRY and CDR2 is SYGVKD in the germline V gene. Ten or more counts support this clonotype. The target antigen is unknown. The junction does not match germline at one end; this may be a read error.

The sample consisted of peripheral blood. This receptor was taken from an adult man with Graves' ophthalmopathy. The gene calls are TRBV10-3 and TRBJ1-4, with TRBD1 matching over 8 bases. DNA for the CDR3: TGTGCCAGCAGTGAAGCCGGACAGGGCAGTGAAAAACTGTTTTTT. Translated: CASSEAGQGSEKLFF.